Listed below are T cell receptor beta chains from one sample, sequenced in a study of T cell responses to AZD1222 COVID-19 vaccine. The protocol was immunoSEQ multiplex PCR, while the TCRdb copy is restricted to in-frame clones and leaves out a portion. The sample consists of roughly 140,000 clones, around 87% of them appearing once. This material consisted of peripheral blood, taken 28 days after the second AZD1222 dose. These receptors all come from an adult who received the AZD1222 COVID-19 vaccine. Both conserved end residues are part of each CDR3. Each record gives: J gene, clone size, V gene, D gene, CDR3 protein, CDR3 DNA. D genes are given only for firm matches. Clone size is not always given. Where it is, it says once, few, many or a class for expanded clones.

TRBJ2-3 . TRBV19 . CASSIKATYGLSSTDTQYF TGTGCCAGTAGTATTAAGGCCACCTACGGCCTCTCTAGCACAGATACGCAGTATTTT
TRBJ2-5 once TRBV2 . CASSVLGGEQETQYF TGTGCCAGCAGTGTCTTAGGAGGCGAACAAGAGACCCAGTACTTC
TRBJ2-7 . TRBV10-3 TRBD1 CATQTLHRGLYEQYF TGTGCCACTCAAACCTTGCACAGGGGGCTCTACGAGCAGTACTTC
TRBJ2-5 few TRBV5-4 TRBD1 CASTPDRETQYF TGTGCCAGCACCCCGGACAGGGAAACCCAGTACTTC
TRBJ2-7 . TRBV19 . CATQSEAGLTNLYEQYF TGTGCCACCCAGTCCGAAGCGGGTCTAACAAATCTCTACGAGCAGTACTTC
TRBJ2-5 . TRBV6-5 . CASSYSWTAEETQYF TGTGCCAGCAGTTACTCGTGGACAGCAGAAGAGACCCAGTACTTC
TRBJ1-4 many TRBV19 . CASSPLEGFNEKLFF TGTGCCAGTAGTCCCCTGGAGGGATTTAATGAAAAACTGTTTTTT
TRBJ2-1 . TRBV5-1 TRBD1 CASSLVVQGVGNEQFF TGCGCCAGCAGCTTGGTGGTACAGGGGGTAGGCAATGAGCAGTTCTTC
TRBJ2-2 medium-sized TRBV7-2 . CASSLRGGEAGELFF TGTGCCAGCAGCTTGAGAGGGGGAGAGGCCGGGGAGCTGTTTTTT
TRBJ2-3 . TRBV6-5 . CATRRGGTTDTQYF TGTGCCACCCGAAGGGGGGGAACCACAGATACGCAGTATTTT
TRBJ2-2 . TRBV9 . CASSVELFNTGELFF TGTGCCAGCAGCGTAGAACTATTTAACACCGGGGAGCTGTTTTTT
TRBJ1-6 . TRBV11-2 . CASSTLGARSDNSPLHF TGTGCCAGCAGCACCCTCGGGGCCCGCTCCGATAATTCACCCCTCCACTTT
TRBJ1-1 . TRBV7-2 . CASSYLQENTEAFF TGTGCCAGCAGTTATTTACAGGAGAACACTGAAGCTTTCTTT
TRBJ2-7 . TRBV29-1 TRBD1 CSVARGRDEQYF TGCAGCGTTGCTAGGGGGCGCGACGAGCAGTACTTC
TRBJ1-6 once TRBV7-2 TRBD1 CASSSWTGGNSPLHF TGTGCCAGCAGCTCTTGGACAGGGGGTAATTCACCCCTCCACTTT
TRBJ1-2 once TRBV14 TRBD1 CASSQRDRGDGYTF TGTGCCAGCAGCCAGAGGGACAGGGGCGATGGCTACACCTTC
TRBJ1-5 once TRBV28 . CASSYTGHNQPQHF TGTGCCAGCAGTTACACAGGGCACAATCAGCCCCAGCATTTT
TRBJ1-2 . TRBV19 . CASSIQGWDYGYTF TGTGCCAGTAGTATACAGGGTTGGGACTATGGCTACACCTTC
TRBJ1-5 . TRBV6-2/TRBV6-3 . CASSTTGRSNQPQHF TGTGCCAGCAGCACAACAGGGAGGAGCAATCAGCCCCAGCATTTT
TRBJ2-7 . TRBV2 TRBD2 CASSKLAGPYEQYF TGTGCCAGCAGTAAACTAGCGGGGCCCTACGAGCAGTACTTC
TRBJ2-1 . TRBV3-1/TRBV3-2 . CASSPGLSENEQFF TGTGCCAGCAGCCCGGGACTTTCTGAGAATGAGCAGTTCTTC
TRBJ1-2 once TRBV27 . CASSPLPGIDYGYTF TGTGCCAGCAGTCCCCTTCCAGGGATCGACTATGGCTACACCTTC
TRBJ2-7 . TRBV29-1 . CSVEENPGYEQYF TGCAGCGTTGAAGAAAATCCGGGCTACGAGCAGTACTTC
TRBJ1-3 . TRBV5-1 . CASSLAGSGNTIYF TGCGCCAGCAGCTTGGCGGGGTCTGGAAACACCATATATTTT
TRBJ2-1 . TRBV6-2/TRBV6-3 TRBD2 CASSLGVAGARNEQFF TGTGCCAGCAGCCTCGGGGTAGCGGGAGCCCGAAATGAGCAGTTCTTC
TRBJ1-2 . TRBV6-6 TRBD1 CASSYSDRRANYGYTF TGTGCCAGCAGTTACTCGGACAGGAGAGCTAACTATGGCTACACCTTC
TRBJ2-1 . TRBV19 TRBD1 CASSSGTGLTEQFF TGTGCCAGTAGTAGCGGGACAGGATTAACAGAGCAGTTCTTC
TRBJ2-4 . TRBV19 . CASSLGAKNIQYF TGTGCCAGTAGTTTAGGAGCCAAAAACATTCAGTACTTC
TRBJ1-6 . TRBV6-5 TRBD1 CASSRDRGNSPLHF TGTGCCAGCAGTCGGGACAGGGGGAATTCACCCCTCCACTTT
TRBJ1-1 . TRBV29-1 TRBD1 CSARDSDTEAFF TGCAGCGCGAGGGACAGTGACACTGAAGCTTTCTTT
TRBJ1-1 once TRBV5-1 . CASSLYGGRTEAFF TGCGCCAGCAGCTTGTATGGGGGGAGGACTGAAGCTTTCTTT
TRBJ1-1 . TRBV6-2/TRBV6-3 TRBD1 CASSYVPGGTEAFF TGTGCCAGCAGTTACGTCCCAGGGGGGACTGAAGCTTTCTTT
TRBJ2-5 . TRBV7-9 . CASSQQETQYF TGTGCCAGCAGCCAGCAAGAGACCCAGTACTTC
TRBJ1-1 . TRBV7-2 . CASSLGTYTEAFF TGTGCCAGCAGCTTAGGGACGTACACTGAAGCTTTCTTT
TRBJ2-5 . TRBV15 . CATSRDPRGGETQYF TGTGCCACCAGCAGAGATCCCAGGGGAGGTGAGACCCAGTACTTC
TRBJ1-6 . TRBV7-8 . CASSHYNSPLHF TGTGCCAGCAGCCACTATAATTCACCCCTCCACTTT
TRBJ2-3 . TRBV6-5 TRBD2 CASSPRLAGLDTQYF TGTGCCAGCAGTCCACGACTAGCGGGCCTAGATACGCAGTATTTT
TRBJ2-3 . TRBV10-3 . CAISVLSASTDTQYF TGTGCCATCAGTGTTCTTAGCGCGAGCACAGATACGCAGTATTTT
TRBJ2-1 . TRBV5-5 TRBD2 CASRASLSSGKANEQFF TGTGCCAGCAGGGCTTCCCTGTCCAGCGGGAAAGCCAATGAGCAGTTCTTC
TRBJ2-5 . TRBV30 . CAWTLGGQETQYF TGTGCCTGGACTTTAGGCGGTCAAGAGACCCAGTACTTC
TRBJ1-2 . TRBV19 TRBD1 CASGDRPNYGYTF TGTGCCAGTGGGGACAGGCCCAACTATGGCTACACCTTC
TRBJ1-6 . TRBV11-2 TRBD1 CASSSGNFGQGGYNSPLHF TGTGCCAGCAGCTCCGGCAATTTCGGGCAGGGGGGCTATAATTCACCCCTCCACTTT
TRBJ2-1 . TRBV5-1 . CAQARDSRIMSSYNEQFF TGCGCCCAAGCCCGGGACTCCCGGATAATGAGCTCCTACAATGAGCAGTTCTTC
TRBJ2-7 once TRBV6-2/TRBV6-3 TRBD1 CASSYSDRVVYEQYF TGTGCCAGCAGTTACTCGGACAGGGTCGTTTACGAGCAGTACTTC
TRBJ1-4 . TRBV25-1 . CASSEERSKGEKLFF TGTGCCAGCAGTGAAGAAAGGTCCAAGGGGGAAAAACTGTTTTTT
TRBJ1-2 . TRBV18 TRBD1 CASSRDSNYGYTF TGTGCCAGCTCACGGGACAGCAACTATGGCTACACCTTC
TRBJ1-2 . TRBV6-6 TRBD1 CASSYQGQGFGYTF TGTGCCAGCAGTTATCAAGGACAGGGTTTTGGCTACACCTTC
TRBJ1-1 . TRBV28 . CASSLAGQNTEAFF TGTGCCAGCAGTTTAGCAGGGCAGAACACTGAAGCTTTCTTT
TRBJ1-1 . TRBV7-3 . CASSLGRVTEAFF TGTGCCAGCAGCTTGGGCAGGGTTACTGAAGCTTTCTTT
TRBJ1-5 . TRBV18 TRBD1 CASSRDRGHNQPQHF TGTGCCAGCTCCCGGGACAGGGGCCACAATCAGCCCCAGCATTTT
TRBJ2-4 . TRBV5-1 . CASSPDQGSNIQYF TGCGCCAGCAGTCCGGATCAGGGTAGCAACATTCAGTACTTC
TRBJ2-5 . TRBV29-1 . CSVGEQTQYF TGCAGCGTTGGTGAGCAGACCCAGTACTTC
TRBJ1-1 . TRBV5-6 TRBD1 CASSFDRDAAEAFF TGTGCCAGCAGCTTCGACAGGGACGCCGCTGAAGCTTTCTTT
TRBJ1-4 . TRBV28 . CASSRGTNEKLFF TGTGCCAGCAGTCGGGGGACTAATGAAAAACTGTTTTTT